This T cell receptor beta chain was observed in a study of a mutant IDH1 vaccine in newly diagnosed glioma. Measured with immunoSEQ multiplex PCR; TCRdb has only the in-frame clones, and not every one. The sample holds about 88,000 clones, approximately 80% seen once. Trimming shortened V by 10 bases and J by 8 bases, and 20 bases separated the two germline ends. CDR1 is ENHRY and CDR2 is SYGVKD in the germline V gene. The CDR3 sequence is 13 residues long. This clone came up a few times. Time point meaning: baseline, week 1 (first vaccination visit). Treatment specified: pre-vaccination baseline after standard-of-care therapy. Each of the donors came in with new WHO grade 3 or 4 astrocytomas that were IDH1-mutant and ATRX-lost.

The sample consisted of PBMCs, taken from a glioma patient treated with radiotherapy, temozolomide or both. The TCR comes from a man aged 35 to 55 with glioma. Some clones in this sample may be carry-over from other donors' samples. V usage is TRBV10-3 and J usage is TRBJ1-1; D is undetermined. The CDR3 DNA is TGTGCCACCCGAGAATCCACGGGGATGGAAGCTTTCTTT. Residues: CATRESTGMEAFF.